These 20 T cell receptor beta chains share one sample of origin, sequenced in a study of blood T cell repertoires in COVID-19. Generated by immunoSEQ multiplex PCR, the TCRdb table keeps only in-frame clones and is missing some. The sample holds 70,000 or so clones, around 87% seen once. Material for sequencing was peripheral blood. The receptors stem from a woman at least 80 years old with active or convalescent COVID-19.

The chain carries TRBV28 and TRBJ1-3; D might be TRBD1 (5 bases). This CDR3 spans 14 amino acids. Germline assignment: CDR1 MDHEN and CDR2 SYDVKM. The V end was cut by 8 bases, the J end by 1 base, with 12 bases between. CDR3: CASQPGGSGNTIYF. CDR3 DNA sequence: TGTGCCAGCCAGCCCGGGGGATCTGGAAACACCATATATTTT.

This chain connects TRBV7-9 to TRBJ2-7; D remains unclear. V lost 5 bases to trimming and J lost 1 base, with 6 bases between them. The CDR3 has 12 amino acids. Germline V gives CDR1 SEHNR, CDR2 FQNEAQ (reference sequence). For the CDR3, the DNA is TGTGCCAGCAGCCCCGCGTCCTACGAGCAGTACTTC. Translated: CASSPASYEQYF. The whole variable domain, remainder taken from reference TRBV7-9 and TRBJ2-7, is DTGVSQNPRHKITKRGQNVTFRCDPISEHNRLYWYRQTLGQGPEFLTYFQNEAQLEKSRLLSDRFSAERPKGSFSTLEIQRTEQGDSAMYLCASSPASYEQYFGPGTRLTVT.

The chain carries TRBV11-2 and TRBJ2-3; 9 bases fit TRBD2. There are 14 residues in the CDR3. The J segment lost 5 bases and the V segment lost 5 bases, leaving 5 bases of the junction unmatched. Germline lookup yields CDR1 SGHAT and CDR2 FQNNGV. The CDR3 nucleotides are TGTGCCAGCAGCGAGCGGGGGGCGGGAGATACGCAGTATTTT. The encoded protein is CASSERGAGDTQYF.

DNA for the CDR3: TGCGCCAGCAGCCAAGATCTCCCCGGGACAGCAACTTACGAGCAGTACTTC. Its protein product is CASSQDLPGTATYEQYF. The chain combines TRBV4-3 with TRBJ2-7; 7 bases align to TRBD1. V lost 0 bases and J lost 4; bases outside the gene matches: 12. The CDR3 loop spans 17 amino acids. Germline V CDR1 and CDR2: LGHNA, YSLEER.

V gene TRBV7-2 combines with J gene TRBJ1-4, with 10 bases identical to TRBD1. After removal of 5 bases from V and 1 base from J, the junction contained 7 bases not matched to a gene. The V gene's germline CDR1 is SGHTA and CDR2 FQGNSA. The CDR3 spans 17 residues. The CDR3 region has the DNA TGTGCCAGCAGCCCCCGACAGGGGGCTGGAACTAATGAAAAACTGTTTTTT. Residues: CASSPRQGAGTNEKLFF.

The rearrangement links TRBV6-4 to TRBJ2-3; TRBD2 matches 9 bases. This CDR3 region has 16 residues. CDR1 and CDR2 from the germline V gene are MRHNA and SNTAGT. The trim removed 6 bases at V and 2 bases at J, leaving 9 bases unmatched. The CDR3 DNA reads TGTGCCAGCAGCCCGATAGCGGGAGCTCTCACAGATACGCAGTATTTT. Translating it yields CASSPIAGALTDTQYF.

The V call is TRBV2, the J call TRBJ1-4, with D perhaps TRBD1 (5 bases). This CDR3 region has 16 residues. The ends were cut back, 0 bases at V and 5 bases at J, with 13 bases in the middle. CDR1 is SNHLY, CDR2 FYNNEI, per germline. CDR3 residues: CASSEARLTANEKLFF. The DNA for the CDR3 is TGTGCCAGCAGTGAAGCGCGGCTGACAGCCAATGAAAAACTGTTTTTT.

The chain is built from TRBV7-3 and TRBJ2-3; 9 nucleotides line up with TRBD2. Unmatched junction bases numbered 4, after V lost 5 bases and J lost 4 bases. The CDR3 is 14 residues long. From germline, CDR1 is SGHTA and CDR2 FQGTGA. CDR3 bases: TGTGCCAGCAGCACGGGACTAGCCGCAGATACGCAGTATTTT. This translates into CASSTGLAADTQYF.

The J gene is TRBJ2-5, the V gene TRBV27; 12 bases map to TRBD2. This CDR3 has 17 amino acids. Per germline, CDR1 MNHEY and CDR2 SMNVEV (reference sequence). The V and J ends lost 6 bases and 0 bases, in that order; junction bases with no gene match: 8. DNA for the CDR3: TGTGCCAGCAGCCCTAGCGGGGGGGCCCCCTACCAAGAGACCCAGTACTTC. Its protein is CASSPSGGAPYQETQYF.

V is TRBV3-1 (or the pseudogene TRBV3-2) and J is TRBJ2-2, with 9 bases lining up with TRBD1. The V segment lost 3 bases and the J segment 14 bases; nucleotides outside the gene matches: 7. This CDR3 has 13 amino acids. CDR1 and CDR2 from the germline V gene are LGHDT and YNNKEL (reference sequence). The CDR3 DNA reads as TGTGCCAGCAGCCAGGGGGGGACAGGGCAACTGTTTTTT. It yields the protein CASSQGGTGQLFF.

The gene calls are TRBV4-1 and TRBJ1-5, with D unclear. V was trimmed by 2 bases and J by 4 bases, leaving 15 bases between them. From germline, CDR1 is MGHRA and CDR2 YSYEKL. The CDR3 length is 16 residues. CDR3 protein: CASSQTIGQRNQPQHF. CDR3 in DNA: TGCGCCAGCAGCCAAACCATTGGGCAGAGAAATCAGCCCCAGCATTTT.

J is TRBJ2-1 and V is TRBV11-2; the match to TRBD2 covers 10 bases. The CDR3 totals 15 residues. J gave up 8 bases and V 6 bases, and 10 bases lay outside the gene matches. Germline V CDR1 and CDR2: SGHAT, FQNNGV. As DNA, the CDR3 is TGTGCCAGCAGTAACCAGCGGGGGGGACTTGATGAGCAGTTCTTC. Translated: CASSNQRGGLDEQFF.

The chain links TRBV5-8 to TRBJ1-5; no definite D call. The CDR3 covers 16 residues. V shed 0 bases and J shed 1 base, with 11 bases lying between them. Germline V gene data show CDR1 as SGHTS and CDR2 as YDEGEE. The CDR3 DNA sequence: TGTGCCAGCAGCTTGGACTGGGGAGACAGCAATCAGCCCCAGCATTTT. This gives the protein CASSLDWGDSNQPQHF.

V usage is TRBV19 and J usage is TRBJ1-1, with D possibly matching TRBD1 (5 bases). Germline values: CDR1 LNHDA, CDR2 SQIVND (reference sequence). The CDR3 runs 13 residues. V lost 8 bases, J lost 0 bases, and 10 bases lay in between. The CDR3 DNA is TGTGCCAGTGGCCGGGGGGTGAACACTGAAGCTTTCTTT. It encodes CASGRGVNTEAFF.

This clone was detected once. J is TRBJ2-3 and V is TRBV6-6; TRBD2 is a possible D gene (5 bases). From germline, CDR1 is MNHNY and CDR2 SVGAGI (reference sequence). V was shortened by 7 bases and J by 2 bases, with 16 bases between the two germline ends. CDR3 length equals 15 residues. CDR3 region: CASTPKGLYTDTQYF. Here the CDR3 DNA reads TGTGCCAGCACCCCCAAAGGACTCTACACAGATACGCAGTATTTT.

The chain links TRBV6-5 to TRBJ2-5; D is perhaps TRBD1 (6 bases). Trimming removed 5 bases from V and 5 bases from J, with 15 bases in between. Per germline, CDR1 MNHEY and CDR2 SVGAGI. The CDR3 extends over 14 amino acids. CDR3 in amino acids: CASSTNRDTETQYF. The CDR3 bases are TGTGCCAGCAGTACAAACAGGGATACGGAGACCCAGTACTTC.

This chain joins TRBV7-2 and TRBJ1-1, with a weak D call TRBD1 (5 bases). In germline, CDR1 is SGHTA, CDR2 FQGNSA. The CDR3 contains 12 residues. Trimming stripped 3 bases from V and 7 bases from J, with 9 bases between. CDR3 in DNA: TGTGCCAGCAGCTTCGACAGTTTTGAAGCTTTCTTT. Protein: CASSFDSFEAFF.

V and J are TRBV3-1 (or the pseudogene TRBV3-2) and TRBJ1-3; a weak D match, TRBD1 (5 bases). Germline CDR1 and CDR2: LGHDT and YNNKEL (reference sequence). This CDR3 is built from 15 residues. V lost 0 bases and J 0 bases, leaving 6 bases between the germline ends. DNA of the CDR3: TGTGCCAGCAGCCAAGATGACAGCTCTGGAAACACCATATATTTT. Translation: CASSQDDSSGNTIYF.

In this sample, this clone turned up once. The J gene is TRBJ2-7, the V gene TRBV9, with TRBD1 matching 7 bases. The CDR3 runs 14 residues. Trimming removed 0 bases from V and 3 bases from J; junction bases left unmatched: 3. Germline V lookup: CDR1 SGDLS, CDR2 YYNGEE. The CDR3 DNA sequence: TGTGCCAGCAGCGTAGCTACAGGGGTCTACGAGCAGTACTTC. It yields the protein CASSVATGVYEQYF.

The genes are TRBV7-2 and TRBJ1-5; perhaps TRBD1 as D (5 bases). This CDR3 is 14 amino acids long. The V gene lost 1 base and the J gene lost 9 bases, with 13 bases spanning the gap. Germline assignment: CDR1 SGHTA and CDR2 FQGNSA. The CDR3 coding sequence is TGTGCCAGCAGCTTAGAAGGGTCAGGGTCGCCCCAGCATTTT. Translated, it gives CASSLEGSGSPQHF.